This is a list of T cell receptor beta chains from one sample in a study of glioma-infiltrating T cells after dendritic cell vaccination. The data were produced by immunoSEQ multiplex PCR, yet TCRdb's version contains in-frame clones alone and is incomplete. The sample lists some 78,000 clones, about 85% occurring once. Sequences were derived from blood, sampled after dendritic cell vaccination. The receptors were sampled from a human donor with glioblastoma. CDR3s include the opening cysteine and the closing phenylalanine or tryptophan. A D gene is named only where the DNA matches it firmly. Some rows mark clone size as missing; the rest say once, few, many or name a class of expanded clone.

>NA|TRBJ2-3|TRBV11-2|12|NA
TGTGCCAGCAGCCGTGAGTTGGATACGCAGTATTTT
CASSRELDTQYF
>once|TRBJ2-7|TRBV19|13|NA
TGTGCCAGTAGTATCGCCCAGGGTATCGAGCAGTACTTC
CASSIAQGIEQYF
>NA|TRBJ1-3|TRBV4-1|16|NA
TGCGCCAGCAGACAAAAGGACACCTTCTCTGGAAACACCATATATTTT
CASRQKDTFSGNTIYF
>NA|TRBJ1-3|TRBV5-1|17|NA
TGCGCCAGCAGCTCCTCGGTCGGTCACCTCTCTGGAAACACCATATATTTT
CASSSSVGHLSGNTIYF
>NA|TRBJ2-7|TRBV18|15|TRBD2
TGTGCCAGCTCACCGTACGGGGGGTCCTCCTACGAGCAGTACTTC
CASSPYGGSSYEQYF
>NA|TRBJ1-2|TRBV6-5|13|NA
TGTGCCAGCAGCCCATCCCGGGGCTATGGCTACACCTTC
CASSPSRGYGYTF
>NA|TRBJ2-3|TRBV2|16|TRBD2
TGTGCCAGCAGACCCGGGACTAGCGGTAGCACAGATACGCAGTATTTT
CASRPGTSGSTDTQYF
>NA|TRBJ2-7|TRBV9|14|TRBD1
TGTGCCAGCAGCGTAGGGGACAGTGCCTACGAGCAGTACTTC
CASSVGDSAYEQYF
>NA|TRBJ1-1|TRBV9|14|NA
TGTGCCAGCAGCGTAGCGGACAGAGGGACTGAAGCTTTCTTT
CASSVADRGTEAFF
>NA|TRBJ2-4|TRBV30|21|TRBD2
TGTGCCTGGAGTGTAATGAACGCCGCACTAGCGGCCCCAATAGCCAAAAACATTCAGTACTTC
CAWSVMNAALAAPIAKNIQYF
>NA|TRBJ2-5|TRBV5-6|19|TRBD2
TGTGCCAGCAGCTTGGCGTATTTCAGCGGGGGGAGAGCAGAGGAGACCCAGTACTTC
CASSLAYFSGGRAEETQYF
>NA|TRBJ2-3|TRBV28|17|TRBD2
TGTGCCAGCAGTTTACTCGGCGGGAGTGGATATGGCGATACGCAGTATTTT
CASSLLGGSGYGDTQYF
>NA|TRBJ2-7|TRBV27|11|TRBD2
TGTGCCAGCTCCGGGGGGTACGAGCAGCACTTC
CASSGGYEQHF
>NA|TRBJ1-2|TRBV19|17|TRBD1
TGTGCCAGTAGAGGCCAGCGGACAGGGGGCCCGAACTATGGCTACACCTTC
CASRGQRTGGPNYGYTF
>NA|TRBJ2-1|TRBV19|14|NA
TGTGCCAGTACCCGGGGAGTACCCGACAATGAGCAGTTCTTC
CASTRGVPDNEQFF
>NA|TRBJ2-2|TRBV14|15|TRBD1
TGTGCCAGCAGCCGGGGGACAGGGTACGGCGGGGAGCTGTTTTTT
CASSRGTGYGGELFF
>once|TRBJ2-7|TRBV27|14|NA
TGTGCCAGCAGTCTTACAGGTACCTCCTACGAGCAGTACTTC
CASSLTGTSYEQYF